This record concerns one T cell receptor (beta chain) sequence. The CDR3 contains 14 residues. V was trimmed by 8 bases and J by 2 bases, leaving 10 bases between them. Germline V gene lookup returns CDR1 SGHTA and CDR2 FQGNSA. This specimen belongs to a study of cytomegalovirus exposure and HLA in healthy donors. Vbeta (60) and Jbeta (13) primers were used in the PCR. Clones were sequenced by immunoSEQ multiplex PCR, and TCRdb holds only the in-frame ones, with some missing. The data hold some 150,000 clones, with approximately 9% observed a single time. The chain carries TRBV7-2 and TRBJ1-6; D remains ambiguous. Sequencing was performed on PBMCs. The sequence was collected from a woman aged 40 to 49 in good health and CMV-seropositive. CDR3 region: CASSGGTYNSPLHF. CDR3 coding DNA: TGTGCCAGCTCAGGCGGGACCTATAATTCACCCCTCCACTTT.